This TCR beta chain is from a study of technical replicates of blood from several donors. Produced via immunoSEQ multiplex PCR; TCRdb's table is partial and in-frame only. The sample has about 82,000 clones, 95% to 96% seen once; the top ten hold 0.37%. The sequencing sample was made of T cells isolated from PBMCs. This TCR was sampled from a human donor in good health.

The DNA for the CDR3 is TGTGCCAGCAGCAGCACTCTAGCGGGATGGCCGTACTTC. Amino acid sequence: CASSSTLAGWPYF. The chain is built from TRBV7-6 and TRBJ2-7; 9 positions agree with TRBD2. The V gene end was trimmed by 5 bases and the J gene end by 12 bases; junction bases not matched to a gene: 11. This CDR3 region has 13 residues. CDR1 is SGHVS and CDR2 is FNYEAQ in the germline V gene. Using reference TRBV7-6 and TRBJ2-7 for the parts outside the CDR3, the full variable domain is GAGVSQSPRYKVTKRGQDVALRCDPISGHVSLYWYRQALGQGPEFLTYFNYEAQQDKSGLPNDRFSAERPEGSISTLTIQRTEQRDSAMYRCASSSTLAGWPYFGPGTRLTVT.